This TCR beta chain derives from a study of CD8 T cells in ankylosing spondylitis (dated by TCRdb to the late 2010s). Concerning the study at large: The study set out to find disease-linked TCR variants by profiling T cell receptor beta repertoires in ankylosing spondylitis patients and healthy donors. The full study cohort was made up of about 25 ankylosing spondylitis patients and 108 healthy donors. Peripheral blood samples were taken, and synovial fluid was additionally collected from ankylosing spondylitis patients. The paper as a whole reports these results and caveats: Some TCR beta motif variants had previously been reported in synovial fluid and blood of reactive arthritis patients, which suggested common disease-initiation mechanisms. The disease-linked clones were reported to be significantly enriched in matched synovial fluid samples from ankylosing spondylitis patients. A TCR beta motif made up of 7 to 9 highly homologous amino acid variants appeared to be characteristic of blood from ankylosing spondylitis patients. In peripheral blood, the disease-linked clones were found at relatively low frequencies and had a CD8+ phenotype.

This sample was sequenced with an Illumina HiSeq 2500. TCR beta libraries were prepared by quantitative 5'-RACE with molecular barcodes. Regarding the original processing steps: A new computational method based on a probabilistic model of VDJ rearrangement was used to identify disease-linked TCR variants. The public reads were reanalyzed by TCRdb: fastp trimming at Q25, MiXCR alignment, in-frame beta chains only. CDR3 protein sequences are deduplicated, and each keeps its most common genes and DNA. TCRdb, rather than the study authors, made the V and J calls. The sample includes about 800,000 distinct CDR3 sequences, with roughly 12% observed a single time. The ten largest clones take up just over 0.5% of the sample. Concerning this clonotype: Its cognate antigen has yet to be identified. Base qualities are not at hand, and no much larger clone is one base apart.

From the cysteine through the phenylalanine, the CDR3 covers 15 amino acids. Left in the record is the CDR3 DNA by itself, 45 bases read in frame from the first base. Relative to germline, V is missing 0 bases and J is missing 4 bases, with 3 bases of the junction outside any gene match. The germline V gene (reference sequence) supplies CDR1 SEHNR and CDR2 FQNEAQ. Input material: blood, either unsorted or a sorted T cell fraction (not recorded which). The chain uses TRBV7-9 and TRBJ1-2; TRBD1 fits 9 bases in the junction. This clonotype was sampled from a male donor with ankylosing spondylitis. The CDR3 has the sequence CASSLAGQGFYGYTF. In nucleotide form, the sequence is TGTGCCAGCAGCTTAGCGGGACAGGGATTCTATGGCTACACCTTC.